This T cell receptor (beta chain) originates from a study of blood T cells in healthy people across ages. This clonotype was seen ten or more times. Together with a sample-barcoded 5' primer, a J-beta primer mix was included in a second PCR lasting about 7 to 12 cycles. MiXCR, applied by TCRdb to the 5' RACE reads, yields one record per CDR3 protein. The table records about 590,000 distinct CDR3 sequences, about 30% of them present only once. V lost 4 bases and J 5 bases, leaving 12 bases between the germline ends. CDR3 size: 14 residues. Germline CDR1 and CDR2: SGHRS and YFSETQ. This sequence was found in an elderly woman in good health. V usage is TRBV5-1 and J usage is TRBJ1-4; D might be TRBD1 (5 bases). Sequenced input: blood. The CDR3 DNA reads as TGCGCCAGCAGCAGGGACCTGGGGAATGAAAAACTGTTTTTT. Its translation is CASSRDLGNEKLFF.